This entry lists 17 T cell receptor beta chains sequenced from one sample in a study of cytomegalovirus exposure and HLA in healthy donors. The PCR had 60 Vbeta and 13 Jbeta primers. Assay: immunoSEQ multiplex PCR; the TCRdb copy retains only in-frame clones and omits some. Seen here are about 190,000 clones, over 9.5% observed once, and the top ten hold approximately 7.8%. Sequencing input: PBMCs. Every receptor here comes from a man aged 45-65 years in good health and CMV-seropositive.

This clone turned up a few times. The chain links TRBV28 to TRBJ2-4; TRBD2 is a possible D gene (6 bases). Germline V gives CDR1 MDHEN, CDR2 SYDVKM. This CDR3 region has 10 residues. CDR3 bases: TGTGGTTCGGGGAGGAACATTCAGTACTTC. It specifies CGSGRNIQYF.

In its sample, this clone was seen a few times. The chain carries TRBV4-3 and TRBJ1-4, with D possibly TRBD1 on 5 matching bases. CDR3 length: 17 amino acids. Per germline, CDR1 LGHNA and CDR2 YSLEER. Between the trimmed V and J ends, which lost 0 bases and 10 bases, there was a span of 21 bases. CDR3 region: CASSQESRGGLIGKLFF. The DNA of the CDR3 is TGCGCCAGCAGCCAAGAATCCCGGGGGGGTCTAATTGGAAAACTGTTTTTT.

This chain links TRBV7-9 with TRBJ1-2; D might be TRBD1 (6 bases). The CDR3 sequence is 15 residues long. The V end lost 7 bases, the J end lost 10 bases, and 25 bases lay between the germline ends. Germline values: CDR1 SEHNR, CDR2 FQNEAQ (reference sequence). The CDR3 DNA is TGTGCCAGCACCCAGATCGCCCAGGGGCGAACCTACTACACCTTC. It codes for CASTQIAQGRTYYTF.

This clone was picked up a small number of times. V usage is TRBV2 and J usage is TRBJ2-7; the D gene is possibly TRBD1 (7 bases). V was cut by 6 bases and J by 2 bases, with 17 bases left in between. This CDR3 has 15 residues. The germline CDR1 and CDR2 sequences are SNHLY and FYNNEI. The DNA of the CDR3 is TGTGCCAGCAGGAGGGTCACAGGGGAGGCCTACGAGCAGTACTTC. Protein: CASRRVTGEAYEQYF.

V is TRBV5-6 and J is TRBJ2-5; a possible D gene is TRBD1 (7 bases). Germline V lookup: CDR1 SGHDT, CDR2 YYEEEE. V was shortened by 1 base and J by 9 bases, with 19 bases between the two germline ends. This CDR3 is 15 amino acids long. The CDR3 here is CASSLIQGGGVAQYF. For the CDR3, the DNA is TGTGCCAGCAGCTTGATTCAGGGGGGAGGAGTGGCCCAGTACTTC.

The chain uses TRBV5-1 and TRBJ1-1; 8 positions match TRBD1. Germline assignment: CDR1 SGHRS and CDR2 YFSETQ. The CDR3 totals 15 residues. V lost 0 bases, J lost 8 bases, and 9 bases stayed unmatched. The CDR3 loop is CASSLGVRGREEAFF. In DNA, the CDR3 is TGCGCCAGCAGCTTGGGTGTCAGGGGGCGGGAAGAAGCTTTCTTT. The whole variable domain, filled in from reference TRBV5-1 and TRBJ1-1, reads KAGVTQTPRYLIKTRGQQVTLSCSPISGHRSVSWYQQTPGQGLQFLFEYFSETQRNKGNFPGRFSGRQFSNSRSEMNVSTLELGDSALYLCASSLGVRGREEAFFGQGTRLTVV.

This clone was found a few times. This sequence joins TRBV4-1 and TRBJ2-3, with TRBD2 identical over 9 bases. V trimming: 2 bases; J trimming: 6 bases; junction bases outside the gene matches: 6. CDR1 is MGHRA, CDR2 YSYEKL, per germline. The CDR3 is 15 residues long. Here the CDR3 reads CASSQPTGLADTQYF. The CDR3 nucleotides read TGCGCCAGCAGCCAACCCACGGGACTAGCTGATACGCAGTATTTT.

As regards this clone: The sample contains more than one DNA sequence encoding this CDR3. The chain employs TRBV29-1 and TRBJ2-5; TRBD1 agrees at 10 bases. V lost 6 bases, J lost 5 bases, and 9 bases stayed unmatched. Per germline, CDR1 SQVTM and CDR2 ANQGSEA. This CDR3 has 14 amino acids. CDR3 DNA: TGCAGCGTCGTCTCGAGGACAGGGGGTGAGACCCAGTACTTC. Amino acid sequence: CSVVSRTGGETQYF.

A few counts support this clone. The chain couples TRBV7-9 to TRBJ2-5; TRBD2 is a possible D gene (5 bases). The CDR3 extends over 13 amino acids. Trimming pared 5 bases from V and 3 bases from J, leaving 10 bases between. Germline lookup yields CDR1 SEHNR and CDR2 FQNEAQ (reference sequence). This chain's CDR3 is CASSPRRKETQYF. CDR3 bases: TGTGCCAGCAGCCCCCGGAGGAAAGAGACCCAGTACTTC.

The V gene is TRBV5-5, the J gene TRBJ2-3, with 9 bases that match TRBD2. This CDR3 is built from 17 residues. In germline, CDR1 is SGHKS, CDR2 YYEKEE (reference sequence). Germline trimming cut 4 bases from V and 0 bases from J; bases unmatched to any gene: 9. Here the CDR3 DNA reads TGTGCCAGCAGCATGACCGGACTAGCGCCCAGCACAGATACGCAGTATTTT. Its protein product is CASSMTGLAPSTDTQYF. Using reference TRBV5-5 and TRBJ2-3 for the parts outside the CDR3, the full variable domain is DAGVTQSPTHLIKTRGQQVTLRCSPISGHKSVSWYQQVLGQGPQFIFQYYEKEERGRGNFPDRFSARQFPNYSSELNVNALLLGDSALYLCASSMTGLAPSTDTQYFGPGTRLTVL.

The genes are TRBV19 and TRBJ2-3; 8 bases are a match to TRBD2. The length of the CDR3 is 14 residues. Germline V gene data show CDR1 as LNHDA and CDR2 as SQIVND (reference sequence). J lost 4 bases, V lost 4 bases, and 4 bases had no gene match. For the CDR3, the DNA is TGTGCCAGTAGTAGCGGGGGGTTTGCAGATACGCAGTATTTT. Protein product: CASSSGGFADTQYF.

J is TRBJ1-4 and V is TRBV23-1; 8 bases line up with TRBD1. TRBV23-1 is placed among ORFs of uncertain function. This CDR3 has 16 residues. Trimming cost V 8 bases and J 0 bases; bases outside gene matches: 8. The CDR3 spells CASLLTGVATNEKLFF. CDR3 nucleotides: TGCGCCAGCCTATTGACAGGGGTTGCAACTAATGAAAAACTGTTTTTT.

In nucleotides, the CDR3 is TGTGCCAGCAGTTTTTATCAGTCCAACTATGGCTACACCTTC. It is translated as CASSFYQSNYGYTF. J is TRBJ1-2 and V is TRBV28; D not resolved. The germline V gene encodes CDR1 MDHEN and CDR2 SYDVKM. This CDR3 is built from 14 residues. V lost 3 bases and J 2 bases, leaving 10 bases between the germline ends.

This clone was recorded a few times. The CDR3 nucleotides are TGTGCCAGCAGTGCCTACAGGGGGGCAAGACGAGAGCAGTACGTC. Its translation: CASSAYRGARREQYV. J is TRBJ2-7 and V is TRBV6-1; 8 nucleotides match TRBD1. Germline assignment: CDR1 MNHNS and CDR2 SASEGT. The V segment lost 4 bases and the J segment 7 bases; nucleotides outside the gene matches: 12. The CDR3 sequence is 15 residues long.

The chain combines TRBV7-6 with TRBJ2-5; D not certain. Germline V gene lookup returns CDR1 SGHVS and CDR2 FNYEAQ. V lost 5 bases and J 1 base, leaving 11 bases between the germline ends. The CDR3 covers 14 residues. The CDR3 nucleotides are TGTGCCAGCAGCCTAGGTTGGGCCCAAGAGACCCAGTACTTC. It translates to CASSLGWAQETQYF.

This chain joins TRBV5-1 and TRBJ1-2; 10 nucleotides line up with TRBD1. Per germline, CDR1 SGHRS and CDR2 YFSETQ. J gave up 4 bases and V 3 bases, and 6 bases lay outside the gene matches. The length of the CDR3 is 15 residues. This chain's CDR3 is CASSSGQGGSYGYTF. CDR3 DNA sequence: TGCGCCAGCAGCTCCGGACAGGGGGGAAGCTATGGCTACACCTTC.

This sequence joins TRBV10-3 and TRBJ2-1; D might be TRBD2 (6 bases). The CDR3 consists of 15 residues. Germline loops: CDR1 ENHRY, CDR2 SYGVKD. The ends were cut back, 4 bases at V and 3 bases at J, with 13 bases in the middle. CDR3 in amino acids: CAISASSGGYNEQFF. The CDR3 region has the DNA TGTGCCATCAGTGCCTCCTCCGGGGGCTACAATGAGCAGTTCTTC.